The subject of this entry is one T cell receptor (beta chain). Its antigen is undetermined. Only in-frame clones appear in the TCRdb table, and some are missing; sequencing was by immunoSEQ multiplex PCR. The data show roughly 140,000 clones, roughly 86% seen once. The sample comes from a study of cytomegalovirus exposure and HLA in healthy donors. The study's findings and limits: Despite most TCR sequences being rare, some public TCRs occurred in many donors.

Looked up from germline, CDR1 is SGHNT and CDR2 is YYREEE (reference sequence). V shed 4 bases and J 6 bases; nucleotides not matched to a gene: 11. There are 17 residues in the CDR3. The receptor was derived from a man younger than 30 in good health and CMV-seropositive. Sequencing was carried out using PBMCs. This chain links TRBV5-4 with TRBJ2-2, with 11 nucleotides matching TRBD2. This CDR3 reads CASSPIAGGSLSGELFF. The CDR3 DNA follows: TGTGCCAGCAGCCCTATAGCGGGAGGGTCTCTCTCCGGGGAGCTGTTTTTT.